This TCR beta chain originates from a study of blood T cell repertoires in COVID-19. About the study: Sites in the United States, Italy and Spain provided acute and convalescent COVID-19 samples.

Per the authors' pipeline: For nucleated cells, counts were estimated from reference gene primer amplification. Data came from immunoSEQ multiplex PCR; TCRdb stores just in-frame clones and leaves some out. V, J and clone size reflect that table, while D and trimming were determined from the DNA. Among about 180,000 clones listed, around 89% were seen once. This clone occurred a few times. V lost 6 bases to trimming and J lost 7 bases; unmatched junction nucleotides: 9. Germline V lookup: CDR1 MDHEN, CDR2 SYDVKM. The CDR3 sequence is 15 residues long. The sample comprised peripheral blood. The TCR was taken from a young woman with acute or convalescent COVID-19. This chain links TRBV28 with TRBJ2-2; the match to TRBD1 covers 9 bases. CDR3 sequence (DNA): TGTGCCAGCAGCCCCGGGACAGGGCTTAGCGGGGAGCTGTTTTTT. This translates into CASSPGTGLSGELFF.